This is a list of T cell receptor beta chains from one sample in a study of blood T cell repertoires in COVID-19. Clones were read by immunoSEQ multiplex PCR, and TCRdb kept only the in-frame ones, dropping some. The data hold more than 300,000 clones, with around 91% observed a single time. The sequenced material came from peripheral blood. These receptors all stem from a woman aged 18-29 years who had recovered from COVID-19. Both conserved end residues are part of each CDR3. D genes are given only for firm matches. The size of a clone is reported for some rows only, either as once, few or many, or as a class for expanded clones.

abundance,j_gene,v_gene,d_gene,CDR3aa,CDR3nt
.,TRBJ2-5,TRBV3-1/TRBV3-2,.,CASSPRLEGETQYF,TGTGCCAGCAGCCCGCGACTAGAGGGAGAGACCCAGTACTTC
.,TRBJ1-1,TRBV11-2,TRBD1,CASRWGQANTEAFF,TGTGCCAGCAGATGGGGACAGGCGAACACTGAAGCTTTCTTT
.,TRBJ2-1,TRBV18,.,CATSAAGNEQFF,TGTGCCACCTCAGCGGCGGGGAATGAGCAGTTCTTC
.,TRBJ2-2,TRBV4-3,.,CASSQDGPGSGTGELFF,TGCGCCAGCAGCCAAGATGGTCCGGGATCGGGCACCGGGGAGCTGTTTTTT
.,TRBJ1-1,TRBV5-4,TRBD1,CASSPRGTGVAFF,TGTGCCAGCAGCCCACGGGGAACAGGGGTAGCTTTCTTT
.,TRBJ2-3,TRBV3-1/TRBV3-2,.,CASSQVAGRGTDTQYF,TGTGCCAGCAGCCAAGTGGCGGGGCGGGGCACAGATACGCAGTATTTT
once,TRBJ2-1,TRBV12-3/TRBV12-4,.,CASSAEAPTEQFF,TGTGCCAGCAGCGCTGAGGCCCCCACTGAGCAGTTCTTC
.,TRBJ2-1,TRBV3-1/TRBV3-2,.,CASSLVREEQFF,TGTGCCAGCAGCCTCGTCCGTGAGGAGCAGTTCTTC
.,TRBJ1-6,TRBV19,TRBD1,CASSRAGQHNSPLHF,TGTGCCAGTAGTAGGGCGGGACAGCATAATTCACCCCTCCACTTT
.,TRBJ2-1,TRBV6-2/TRBV6-3,TRBD2,CASSYGLAGGLYNEQFF,TGTGCCAGCAGTTACGGACTAGCGGGAGGGCTCTACAATGAGCAGTTCTTC
.,TRBJ2-5,TRBV7-9,.,CASSLGFASNIETQYF,TGTGCCAGCAGCTTAGGTTTTGCTAGTAATATCGAGACCCAGTACTTC
.,TRBJ2-2,TRBV9,TRBD2,CASSRTSGSNTGELFF,TGTGCCAGCAGCCGGACTAGCGGGAGTAACACCGGGGAGCTGTTTTTT
.,TRBJ2-3,TRBV19,TRBD2,CASSTRLALTDTQYF,TGTGCCAGTAGTACCCGACTAGCCCTCACAGATACGCAGTATTTT
.,TRBJ2-2,TRBV7-2,TRBD2,CASSLASGTYTGELFF,TGTGCCAGCAGCTTAGCTAGCGGGACTTACACCGGGGAGCTGTTTTTT
.,TRBJ1-2,TRBV27,.,CASSLSQGSRYTF,TGTGCCAGCAGTTTAAGTCAGGGCTCTCGCTACACCTTC
.,TRBJ2-5,TRBV30,.,CAWSVSFSTQYF,TGTGCCTGGAGTGTAAGCTTTTCGACCCAGTACTTC
.,TRBJ1-1,TRBV20-1,.,CSAFYGTEAFF,TGCAGTGCTTTTTACGGTACTGAAGCTTTCTTT
.,TRBJ1-1,TRBV29-1,.,CSVPYGRENTEAFF,TGCAGCGTCCCCTACGGACGGGAGAACACTGAAGCTTTCTTT
.,TRBJ2-3,TRBV11-3,TRBD2,CASSLYRGRDHRNTQYF,TGTGCCAGCAGCTTGTACCGCGGGAGGGACCACAGGAATACGCAGTATTTT
.,TRBJ2-1,TRBV12-5,TRBD2,CASGHKSGSLYNEQFF,TGTGCTAGTGGACACAAAAGCGGGAGTCTGTACAATGAGCAGTTCTTC
.,TRBJ1-1,TRBV12-2,.,CASRPRPLETGQGLNTEAFF,TGTGCAAGTCGCCCCCGACCGCTGGAGACGGGACAGGGGCTGAACACTGAAGCTTTCTTT
.,TRBJ2-1,TRBV7-9,TRBD2,CASSLAASAGVSYNEQFF,TGTGCCAGCAGCTTAGCCGCTTCAGCGGGAGTTTCCTACAATGAGCAGTTCTTC
.,TRBJ1-1,TRBV11-2,.,CASSLLMKPEAFF,TGTGCCAGCAGCTTATTGATGAAGCCTGAAGCTTTCTTT
.,TRBJ1-4,TRBV5-8,.,CASSLDPGMSEKLFF,TGTGCCAGCAGCTTGGATCCAGGGATGAGTGAAAAACTGTTTTTT
.,TRBJ2-6,TRBV2,.,CASSEELSSGANVLTF,TGTGCCAGCAGTGAAGAGCTGAGCTCTGGGGCCAACGTCCTGACTTTC
.,TRBJ1-1,TRBV30,.,CAWSVGAEAFF,TGTGCCTGGAGTGTAGGGGCTGAAGCTTTCTTT
.,TRBJ1-1,TRBV20-1,.,CSAGGRTEAFF,TGCAGTGCTGGGGGGAGGACTGAAGCTTTCTTT
.,TRBJ1-1,TRBV29-1,.,CSVGSLTEAFF,TGCAGCGTTGGCAGTCTCACTGAAGCTTTCTTT
.,TRBJ2-2,TRBV7-2,TRBD1,CASSLGGTGVNTGELFF,TGTGCCAGCAGCTTAGGAGGGACAGGGGTAAACACCGGGGAGCTGTTTTTT
.,TRBJ2-3,TRBV5-8,TRBD2,CASSLRSGTSQNF,TGTGCCAGCAGCTTACGATCCGGGACTAGTCAAAATTTT
.,TRBJ2-3,TRBV5-4,.,CATKPGVSTDTQYF,TGTGCCACCAAACCCGGGGTCAGCACAGATACGCAGTATTTT
.,TRBJ1-1,TRBV6-5,TRBD1,CASSLGIGDRGGEAFF,TGTGCCAGCAGTTTGGGGATTGGGGACAGGGGAGGTGAAGCTTTCTTT
.,TRBJ1-1,TRBV4-1,TRBD1,CASSQSTGGTEAFF,TGCGCCAGCAGCCAGTCCACAGGGGGCACTGAAGCTTTCTTT
.,TRBJ1-1,TRBV4-1,TRBD1,CASSQDKRQGGTEAFF,TGCGCCAGCAGCCAAGATAAGCGGCAGGGGGGCACTGAAGCTTTCTTT
.,TRBJ1-2,TRBV5-5,.,CASSSTGDQRGGYTF,TGTGCCAGCAGCTCAACGGGAGACCAACGGGGTGGCTACACCTTC
.,TRBJ1-1,TRBV18,.,CASSPDRAKNTEAFF,TGTGCCAGCTCACCTGACAGAGCTAAGAACACTGAAGCTTTCTTT
.,TRBJ1-6,TRBV2,TRBD1,CASKTRDSSPLHF,TGTGCCAGCAAGACCCGGGACAGCTCACCCCTCCACTTT
.,TRBJ1-1,TRBV7-8,.,CASSLSRGLNTEAFF,TGTGCCAGCAGCTTATCTCGAGGTCTGAACACTGAAGCTTTCTTT
.,TRBJ2-1,TRBV7-9,TRBD2,CASSLAGGINEQFF,TGTGCCAGCAGCTTAGCGGGAGGGATCAATGAGCAGTTCTTC
.,TRBJ1-1,TRBV5-1,.,CASSLSPRSEAFF,TGCGCCAGCAGCTTGTCTCCTCGTTCTGAAGCTTTCTTT
.,TRBJ2-1,TRBV7-6,TRBD2,CASSLVKEGFWSSGSHEQFF,TGTGCCAGCAGCTTAGTGAAGGAGGGTTTCTGGTCTAGCGGGAGTCATGAGCAGTTCTTC
.,TRBJ2-1,TRBV2,TRBD1,CASRTGDRGRYYNEQFF,TGTGCCAGCAGGACCGGGGACAGGGGGCGATATTACAATGAGCAGTTCTTC